Sequencing of this TCR beta chain was carried out in a study of blood T cell repertoires in COVID-19. Across the study: Acute and convalescent COVID-19 specimens originated in the United States, Italy and Spain. PBMCs, B-cell-depleted T cells, or T cells provided the cDNA or gDNA that made up the material.

This table comes from immunoSEQ multiplex PCR, and its TCRdb copy is limited to in-frame clones, with some not included. Of some 280,000 clones listed, 86% are singletons. This sequence originates from a woman aged 30 to 39 with active or convalescent COVID-19. The source material was peripheral blood.

The CDR3, as DNA: TGCGCCAGCAGTGGACAGGGGGCCCCAGATACGCAGTATTTT. Translation: CASSGQGAPDTQYF. The chain uses TRBV10-1 and TRBJ2-3; 10 positions agree with TRBD1. In germline, CDR1 is WNHNN, CDR2 SYGVQD (reference sequence). CDR3 length: 14 amino acids. V lost 4 bases and J lost 4; bases outside the gene matches: 2.